These 16 T cell receptor beta chains share one sample of origin, sequenced in a study of shared clonotypes between healthy human individuals. Naive CD8 cells lacked CD45RO and underwent positive selection for CCR7, leaving out terminally differentiated effector memory CD45RA+ cells. Profiling relied on immunoSEQ multiplex PCR, and the TCRdb table lists in-frame clones only, not all of them. The profile shows some 2.1 million clones, around 95% of them singletons. Sequenced sample: naive CD8+ T cells from PBMCs. These receptors came from a man between 18 and 35 years old in good health. Some clones in this sample may be carry-over from other donors' samples.

This clone was seen a handful of times. This sequence joins TRBV5-6 and TRBJ2-6; D is ambiguous. This CDR3 spans 13 amino acids. Trimming shortened V by 1 base and J by 3 bases, and 2 bases separated the two germline ends. CDR1 and CDR2 (germline): SGHDT, YYEEEE. CDR3 DNA sequence: TGTGCCAGCAGCTTGTTTGGGGCCAACGTCCTGACTTTC. Translating gives CASSLFGANVLTF.

The chain employs TRBV27 and TRBJ2-5, with TRBD2 matching 10 bases. V lost 4 bases and J lost 5; bases outside the gene matches: 7. CDR1 is MNHEY and CDR2 is SMNVEV in the germline V gene (reference sequence). The CDR3 extends over 15 amino acids. For the CDR3, the DNA is TGTGCCAGCAGTTCCAGCGGGAGGGCCGGCGAGACCCAGTACTTC. It specifies CASSSSGRAGETQYF.

Written as DNA, the CDR3 is TGTGCCAGCAGCACACCCCTTGGGGGGGTTACTAGCGGGAGGGCCTTATTCTACAATGAGCAGTTCTTC. It specifies CASSTPLGGVTSGRALFYNEQFF. The chain couples TRBV9 to TRBJ2-1; 13 nucleotides agree with TRBD2. Germline V lookup: CDR1 SGDLS, CDR2 YYNGEE. The CDR3 extends over 23 amino acids. J was trimmed by 3 bases and V by 4 bases; bases with no gene match: 25.

The rearrangement joins TRBV9 to TRBJ2-1; 8 positions agree with TRBD1. This CDR3 comprises 16 residues. Germline-derived CDR1 and CDR2 are SGDLS and YYNGEE. V was clipped by 2 bases and J by 4 bases; unmatched bases: 8. CDR3 residues: CASSVATGGIYNEQFF. The CDR3 DNA reads TGTGCCAGCAGCGTGGCAACAGGGGGTATTTACAATGAGCAGTTCTTC. The full variable domain, completed using reference TRBV9 and TRBJ2-1, is DSGVTQTPKHLITATGQRVTLRCSPRSGDLSVYWYQQSLDQGLQFLIQYYNGEERAKGNILERFSAQQFPDLHSELNLSSLELGDSALYFCASSVATGGIYNEQFFGPGTRLTVL.

This chain links TRBV10-2 with TRBJ1-4; 7 bases are shared with TRBD1. Germline V gene sequence: CDR1 WSHSY, CDR2 SAAADI. The ends lost 8 bases at V and 5 bases at J; junction bases unmatched: 8. The CDR3 consists of 14 residues. The CDR3 bases are TGCGCCAGCTCCTTAGACAGGGTCAATGAAAAACTGTTTTTT. This sequence encodes CASSLDRVNEKLFF.

The chain employs TRBV27 and TRBJ2-7, with a weak D call TRBD2 (5 bases). Per the germline V gene, CDR1 is MNHEY and CDR2 is SMNVEV (reference sequence). Trimming left V 5 bases short and J 5 bases short, with 16 bases between. This CDR3 comprises 14 residues. The CDR3 spells CASSPRDSWDEQYF. The CDR3 nucleotides are TGTGCCAGCAGTCCCCGGGATTCCTGGGACGAGCAGTACTTC.

V is TRBV9 and J is TRBJ1-1; 10 nucleotides agree with TRBD1. CDR3 size: 16 residues. CDR1 SGDLS and CDR2 YYNGEE come from the germline V gene. With V trimmed by 4 bases and J by 3 bases, 9 bases remained unmatched. The CDR3 loop is CASSPTGGGMYTEAFF. DNA of the CDR3: TGTGCCAGCAGCCCGACAGGGGGCGGTATGTACACTGAAGCTTTCTTT.

The chain employs TRBV7-9 and TRBJ2-1; tentative D call: TRBD2 (7 bases). The germline V and J ends were trimmed by 1 base and 2 bases, with 9 bases remaining between them. CDR3 length: 15 amino acids. Germline lookup yields CDR1 SEHNR and CDR2 FQNEAQ (reference sequence). For the CDR3, the DNA is TGTGCCAGCAGCTTAGGCGGGGGCCCCTACAATGAGCAGTTCTTC. It codes for CASSLGGGPYNEQFF. Full variable domain (missing parts from reference TRBV7-9 and TRBJ2-1): DTGVSQNPRHKITKRGQNVTFRCDPISEHNRLYWYRQTLGQGPEFLTYFQNEAQLEKSRLLSDRFSAERPKGSFSTLEIQRTEQGDSAMYLCASSLGGGPYNEQFFGPGTRLTVL.

The CDR3 protein is CATSRGRDRYTDTQYF. The CDR3, as DNA: TGTGCCACCAGCAGAGGTAGGGACAGGTACACAGATACGCAGTATTTT. The V gene is TRBV15, the J gene TRBJ2-3; 8 bases line up with TRBD1. Germline assignment: CDR1 LNHNV and CDR2 YYDKDF (reference sequence). The CDR3 has 16 residues. Germline trimming cut 1 base from V and 2 bases from J; bases unmatched to any gene: 5.

The chain is built from TRBV6-5 and TRBJ1-5; D is uncertain. V was shortened by 2 bases and J by 3 bases, with 11 bases between the two germline ends. Germline V CDR1 and CDR2: MNHEY, SVGAGI. The CDR3 sequence is 15 residues long. The DNA for the CDR3 is TGTGCCAGCAGTTACCGTTTCGGGCTCAATCAGCCCCAGCATTTT. This translates into CASSYRFGLNQPQHF.

This chain connects TRBV30 to TRBJ1-3; 8 bases are shared with TRBD1. The germline V gene has CDR1 GTSNPN and CDR2 SVGIG (reference sequence). Trimming cost V 3 bases and J 2 bases; bases outside gene matches: 6. The CDR3 runs 15 residues. As DNA, the CDR3 is TGTGCCTGGAGCACTGACAGGGGTCCTGGAAACACCATATATTTT. It yields the protein CAWSTDRGPGNTIYF.

The J gene is TRBJ1-5, the V gene TRBV19, with D possibly matching TRBD1 (6 bases). The CDR3 length is 15 residues. V was shortened by 0 bases and J by 3 bases, with 9 bases between the two germline ends. Germline V gene data show CDR1 as LNHDA and CDR2 as SQIVND (reference sequence). The CDR3 region is CASSIDPGVNQPQHF. CDR3 coding DNA: TGTGCCAGTAGTATAGACCCAGGGGTCAATCAGCCCCAGCATTTT.

This sequence joins TRBV6-4 and TRBJ2-3; unclear D gene. Trimming shortened V by 1 base and J by 7 bases, and 24 bases separated the two germline ends. Germline loops: CDR1 MRHNA, CDR2 SNTAGT. The CDR3 has 18 amino acids. The CDR3 nucleotides are TGTGCCAGCAGTGACTTTGATCGCCTGGCCCCCCTCTGCCATACGCAGTATTTT. Its protein product is CASSDFDRLAPLCHTQYF.

This clone was observed once. This chain links TRBV9 with TRBJ2-6; either TRBD1 or TRBD2 may supply D (5 bases each). Germline assignment: CDR1 SGDLS and CDR2 YYNGEE. The CDR3 totals 16 residues. The germline V and J ends were trimmed by 2 bases and 2 bases, with 11 bases remaining between them. The CDR3 region has the DNA TGTGCCAGCAGCGTGCCGAGGGGTGCTGGGGCCAACGTCCTGACTTTC. It specifies CASSVPRGAGANVLTF.

This clone was counted a single time. Other DNA sequences of this sample code for an identical CDR3. The chain recombines TRBV28 with TRBJ2-1; 7 positions match TRBD1. The CDR3 length is 14 residues. The V gene end was trimmed by 6 bases and the J gene end by 3 bases; junction bases not matched to a gene: 5. Germline values: CDR1 MDHEN, CDR2 SYDVKM. CDR3 region: CASRSGTDYNEQFF. The CDR3 bases are TGTGCCAGCAGGTCCGGGACAGACTACAATGAGCAGTTCTTC.

The rearrangement links TRBV9 to TRBJ2-2; maybe TRBD1 (5 bases). There are 16 residues in the CDR3. The V gene's germline CDR1 is SGDLS and CDR2 YYNGEE. V shed 6 bases and J shed 3 bases, with 18 bases lying between them. Here the CDR3 DNA reads TGTGCCAGCAACGACAGACTTTCCGCCCACACCGGGGAGCTGTTTTTT. Protein: CASNDRLSAHTGELFF. Using reference TRBV9 and TRBJ2-2 for the parts outside the CDR3, the full variable domain is DSGVTQTPKHLITATGQRVTLRCSPRSGDLSVYWYQQSLDQGLQFLIQYYNGEERAKGNILERFSAQQFPDLHSELNLSSLELGDSALYFCASNDRLSAHTGELFFGEGSRLTVL.